Presented here are 18 T cell receptor beta chains from one specimen sequenced in a study of shared clonotypes between healthy human individuals. TCRdb's table, derived via immunoSEQ multiplex PCR, lists solely in-frame clones and lacks some. The sample lists 2 million to 3 million clones, 93% occurring once. Sequencing was performed on naive CD4+ T cells from PBMCs. Subset in this sample: CD45RA+ positively selected. Receptor source: a man in his late teens or twenties in good health. Some clones in this sample may be carry-over from other donors' samples.

The gene calls are TRBV7-6 and TRBJ2-3, with D possibly TRBD2 on 5 matching bases. In germline, CDR1 is SGHVS, CDR2 FNYEAQ. The CDR3 has 17 residues. V was cut by 5 bases and J by 1 base, with 19 bases left in between. CDR3 sequence (DNA): TGTGCCAGCAGCCGCACCGTTGGTGGGAGCGGCACAGATACGCAGTATTTT. Its protein product is CASSRTVGGSGTDTQYF.

The chain links TRBV7-2 to TRBJ1-1, with 7 bases lining up with TRBD1. The CDR3 consists of 13 residues. Germline values: CDR1 SGHTA, CDR2 FQGNSA. V was clipped by 2 bases and J by 10 bases; unmatched bases: 7. CDR3 loop: CASSLLAPGGAFF. DNA of the CDR3: TGTGCCAGCAGCTTATTGGCCCCAGGGGGAGCTTTCTTT.

The rearrangement links TRBV19 to TRBJ1-1; TRBD1 aligns across 7 bases. Germline V gene sequence: CDR1 LNHDA, CDR2 SQIVND (reference sequence). The V gene end was trimmed by 2 bases and the J gene end by 2 bases; junction bases not matched to a gene: 8. This CDR3 is 16 amino acids long. The CDR3 nucleotides read TGTGCCAGTAGTATATATGGGACAGCCTTAAACACTGAAGCTTTCTTT. This gives the protein CASSIYGTALNTEAFF.

The V and J genes are TRBV7-9 and TRBJ2-5; 10 bases are shared with TRBD2. CDR3 length: 18 residues. Germline trimming cut 5 bases from V and 4 bases from J; bases unmatched to any gene: 16. Germline V gene lookup returns CDR1 SEHNR and CDR2 FQNEAQ (reference sequence). The CDR3 coding sequence is TGTGCCAGCAGCCCTGCCCCCCCGGGACTAGCGAGAGGAGAGACCCAGTACTTC. Protein sequence: CASSPAPPGLARGETQYF.

This chain links TRBV4-3 with TRBJ2-5; D perhaps matches TRBD2 (6 bases). Per the germline V gene, CDR1 is LGHNA and CDR2 is YSLEER. The CDR3 consists of 16 residues. V was trimmed by 0 bases and J by 5 bases, leaving 16 bases between them. CDR3 bases: TGCGCCAGCAGCCAAGATGGGGGGAGCGTTGTGGAGACCCAGTACTTC. The encoded protein is CASSQDGGSVVETQYF.

A remark on this clone: Other DNA sequences in the same sample also yield this CDR3. This chain joins TRBV5-1 and TRBJ1-4, with 11 bases fitting TRBD1. There are 17 residues in the CDR3. V lost 4 bases to trimming and J lost 2 bases; unmatched junction nucleotides: 7. Germline-derived CDR1 and CDR2 are SGHRS and YFSETQ. The CDR3 region is CASSLGTGGATNEKLFF. CDR3 bases: TGCGCCAGCAGCCTCGGGACAGGGGGAGCTACTAATGAAAAACTGTTTTTT.

The chain links TRBV7-9 to TRBJ1-2, with D tentatively TRBD1 (5 bases). Trimming cost V 2 bases and J 3 bases, with 19 bases left between them. Germline values: CDR1 SEHNR, CDR2 FQNEAQ (reference sequence). The CDR3 extends over 17 amino acids. The CDR3, as DNA: TGTGCCAGCAGCTTACGGGGCGGGCGGGGCTCACACTATGGCTACACCTTC. Translation: CASSLRGGRGSHYGYTF. Complete variable domain (other parts from reference TRBV7-9 and TRBJ1-2): DTGVSQNPRHKITKRGQNVTFRCDPISEHNRLYWYRQTLGQGPEFLTYFQNEAQLEKSRLLSDRFSAERPKGSFSTLEIQRTEQGDSAMYLCASSLRGGRGSHYGYTFGSGTRLTVV.

The chain joins TRBV2 to TRBJ2-3; a possible D gene is TRBD2 (5 bases). The CDR3 covers 11 residues. The germline gives CDR1 SNHLY, CDR2 FYNNEI. V was pared by 7 bases and J by 6 bases, with 8 bases between. The CDR3: CASTPGDTQYF. CDR3 DNA sequence: TGTGCCAGCACCCCGGGGGATACGCAGTATTTT.

This clone appeared a single time. The chain couples TRBV7-2 to TRBJ1-5; D remains ambiguous. This CDR3 spans 14 amino acids. V lost 1 base, J lost 2 bases, and 6 bases lay in between. Germline values: CDR1 SGHTA, CDR2 FQGNSA. The CDR3 here is CASSLVIGNQPQHF. The CDR3 coding sequence is TGTGCCAGCAGCTTAGTGATTGGCAATCAGCCCCAGCATTTT.

This sequence joins TRBV6-1 and TRBJ1-5; D uncertain. In germline, CDR1 is MNHNS, CDR2 SASEGT. The CDR3 totals 13 residues. Trimming took 10 bases from V and 7 from J, leaving 17 bases between them. The CDR3 here is CATYALSGQPQHF. In DNA form, the CDR3 reads TGTGCCACCTACGCGCTGTCTGGGCAGCCCCAGCATTTT.

V usage is TRBV27 and J usage is TRBJ2-1; 9 positions agree with TRBD1. The CDR3 is 18 amino acids. V was pared by 2 bases and J by 0 bases, with 8 bases of the junction left unmatched. Germline V gene lookup returns CDR1 MNHEY and CDR2 SMNVEV (reference sequence). Here the CDR3 reads CASSLAWDRDASYNEQFF. CDR3 DNA: TGTGCCAGCAGTTTAGCGTGGGACAGGGATGCCTCCTACAATGAGCAGTTCTTC.

The chain has TRBV5-4 and TRBJ2-7; 11 nucleotides line up with TRBD2. The trim removed 5 bases at V and 3 bases at J, leaving 4 bases unmatched. Germline V gene lookup returns CDR1 SGHNT and CDR2 YYREEE (reference sequence). CDR3 size: 14 residues. The CDR3 reads CASRQGLADYEQYF. The CDR3 DNA is TGTGCCAGCAGGCAGGGACTAGCGGACTACGAGCAGTACTTC.

This clone was found once. The J gene is TRBJ2-5, the V gene TRBV19; D unclear. CDR3 length: 15 amino acids. Per the germline V gene, CDR1 is LNHDA and CDR2 is SQIVND (reference sequence). Deletions cut 3 bases from V and 1 base from J, with 12 bases between. In DNA, the CDR3 is TGTGCCAGTAGTATTAGGGATTTCGGCCAAGAGACCCAGTACTTC. This sequence encodes CASSIRDFGQETQYF.

The chain has TRBV7-3 and TRBJ2-7; TRBD2 is a possible D gene (5 bases). Germline V CDR1 and CDR2: SGHTA, FQGTGA. The CDR3 length is 16 residues. V was cut by 0 bases and J by 2 bases, with 14 bases left in between. CDR3 nucleotide sequence: TGTGCCAGCAGCTTAACCGGCGGGCCCCTTGCCTACGAGCAGTACTTC. Translated: CASSLTGGPLAYEQYF.

With regard to this clone: The junction departs from germline at one end; a sequencing error may be responsible. Other DNA sequences in this sample translate to the same CDR3. This chain uses TRBV6-1 with TRBJ2-7; D not certain. The length of the CDR3 is 15 residues. Germline V gene lookup returns CDR1 MNHNS and CDR2 SASEGT. CDR3 residues: CASSESSLNSYEQYF. The CDR3 region has the DNA TGTGCCAGCAGTGAAAGTTCACTCAACTCCTACGAACAGTACTTC.

About this clone itself: Other nucleotide sequences in the sample specify the same CDR3. V gene TRBV28 combines with J gene TRBJ2-1, with D unclear. Deletions cut 5 bases from V and 0 bases from J, with 2 bases between. The CDR3 is 12 amino acids. The germline CDR1 and CDR2 sequences are MDHEN and SYDVKM. The CDR3 sequence: CASSLSYNEQFF. The CDR3 nucleotides are TGTGCCAGCAGTCTCTCCTACAATGAGCAGTTCTTC.

The chain couples TRBV2 to TRBJ1-6; D gene ambiguous. The CDR3 covers 14 residues. Germline values: CDR1 SNHLY, CDR2 FYNNEI. V lost 5 bases and J 8 bases, leaving 13 bases between the germline ends. Here the CDR3 DNA reads TGTGCCAGCAGTCTCACACAGACCGATTCACCCCTCCACTTT. Its translation: CASSLTQTDSPLHF.

The V call is TRBV19, the J call TRBJ2-1; the D gene is possibly TRBD1 (7 bases). V lost 1 base and J 13 bases, leaving 23 bases between the germline ends. This CDR3 is 16 amino acids long. CDR1 is LNHDA and CDR2 is SQIVND in the germline V gene (reference sequence). The CDR3 nucleotides are TGTGCCAGTAGTATAGCGGGTGGAGTTGGAGGGACAGCACAGTTCTTC. Protein: CASSIAGGVGGTAQFF.